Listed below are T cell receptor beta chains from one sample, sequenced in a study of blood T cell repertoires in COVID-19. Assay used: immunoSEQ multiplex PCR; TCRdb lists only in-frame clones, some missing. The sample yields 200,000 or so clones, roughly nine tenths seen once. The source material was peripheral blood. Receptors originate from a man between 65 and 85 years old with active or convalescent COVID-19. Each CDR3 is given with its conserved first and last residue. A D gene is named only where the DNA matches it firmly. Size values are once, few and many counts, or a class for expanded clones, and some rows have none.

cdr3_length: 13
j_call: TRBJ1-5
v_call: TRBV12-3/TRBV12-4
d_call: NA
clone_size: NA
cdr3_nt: TGTGCCAGCAGCTGGACAGACAATCAGCCCCAGCATTTT
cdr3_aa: CASSWTDNQPQHF

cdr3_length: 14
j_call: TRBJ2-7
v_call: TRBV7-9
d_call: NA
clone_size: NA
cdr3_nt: TGTGCCAGCAGCCCAGCGGGCTTCTCCTACGAGCAGTACTTC
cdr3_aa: CASSPAGFSYEQYF

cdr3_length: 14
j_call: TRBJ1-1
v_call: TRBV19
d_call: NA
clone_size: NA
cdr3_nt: TGTGCCAGTAGTATATTTCCAGAGAACACTGAAGCTTTCTTT
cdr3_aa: CASSIFPENTEAFF

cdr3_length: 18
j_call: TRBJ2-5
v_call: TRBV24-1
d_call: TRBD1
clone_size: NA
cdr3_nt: TGTGCCACCAGTGATGTTCTCCGGGACAGGGAATGGCAAGAGACCCAGTACTTC
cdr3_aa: CATSDVLRDREWQETQYF

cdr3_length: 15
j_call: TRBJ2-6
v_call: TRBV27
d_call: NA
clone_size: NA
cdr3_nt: TGTGCCAGCAGTTTCCTTGGGCTTGGGGCCAACGTCCTGACTTTC
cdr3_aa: CASSFLGLGANVLTF

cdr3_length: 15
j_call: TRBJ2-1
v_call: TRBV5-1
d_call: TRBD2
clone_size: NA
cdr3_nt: TGCGCCAGCAGCTTGGACGGGACTAGCAGTTCTGGGCGGTTCTTC
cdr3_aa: CASSLDGTSSSGRFF

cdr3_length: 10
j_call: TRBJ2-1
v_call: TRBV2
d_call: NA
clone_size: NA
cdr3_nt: TGTGCCAGCAGGGAACAGGAGCAGTTCTTC
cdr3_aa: CASREQEQFF

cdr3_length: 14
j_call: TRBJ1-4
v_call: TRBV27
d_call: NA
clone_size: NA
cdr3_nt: TGTGCCAGCAGTTTATCCTGGCGGCTCGAAAAACTGTTTTTT
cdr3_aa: CASSLSWRLEKLFF

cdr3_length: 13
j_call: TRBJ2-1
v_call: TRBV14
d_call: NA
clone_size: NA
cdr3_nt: TGTGCCAGCAGCCGAGGCAGATACAATGAGCAGTTCTTC
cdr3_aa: CASSRGRYNEQFF

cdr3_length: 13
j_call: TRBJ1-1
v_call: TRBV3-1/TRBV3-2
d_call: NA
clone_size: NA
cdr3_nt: TGTGCCAGCAGCCCCGGGGGTGGGACTGAAGCTTTCTTT
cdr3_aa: CASSPGGGTEAFF

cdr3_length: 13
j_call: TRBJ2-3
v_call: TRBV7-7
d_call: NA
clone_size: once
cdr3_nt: TGTGGTAGCAGCTCGTCACTTCGAGATACGCAGTATTTT
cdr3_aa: CGSSSSLRDTQYF